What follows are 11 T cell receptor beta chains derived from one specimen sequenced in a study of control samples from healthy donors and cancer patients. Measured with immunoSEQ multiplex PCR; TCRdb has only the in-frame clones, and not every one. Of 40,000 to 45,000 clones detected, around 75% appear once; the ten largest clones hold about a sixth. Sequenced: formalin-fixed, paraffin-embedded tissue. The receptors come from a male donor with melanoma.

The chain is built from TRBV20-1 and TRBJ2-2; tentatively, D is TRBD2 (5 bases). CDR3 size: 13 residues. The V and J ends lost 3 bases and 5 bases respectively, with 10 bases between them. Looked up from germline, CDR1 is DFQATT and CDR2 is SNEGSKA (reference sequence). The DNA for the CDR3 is TGCAGTGCTAGTCCAGCGGCGACCGGGGAGCTGTTTTTT. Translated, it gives CSASPAATGELFF.

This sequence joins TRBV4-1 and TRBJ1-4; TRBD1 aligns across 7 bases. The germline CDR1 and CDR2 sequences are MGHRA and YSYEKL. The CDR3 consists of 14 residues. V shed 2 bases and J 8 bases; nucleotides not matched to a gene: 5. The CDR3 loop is CASSQPTGVEKLFF. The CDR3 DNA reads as TGCGCCAGCAGCCAACCAACAGGGGTAGAAAAACTGTTTTTT.

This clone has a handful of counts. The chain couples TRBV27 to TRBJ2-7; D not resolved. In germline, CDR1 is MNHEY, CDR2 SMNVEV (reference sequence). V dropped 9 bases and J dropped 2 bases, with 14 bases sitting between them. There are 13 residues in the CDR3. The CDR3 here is CARSMMRTYEQYF. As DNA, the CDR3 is TGTGCCAGGTCTATGATGAGGACCTACGAGCAGTACTTC.

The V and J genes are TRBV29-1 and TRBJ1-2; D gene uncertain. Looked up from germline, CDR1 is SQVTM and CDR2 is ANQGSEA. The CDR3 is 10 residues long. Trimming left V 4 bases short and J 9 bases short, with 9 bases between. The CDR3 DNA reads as TGCAGCGTTGGGGCAGCCAGCTACACCTTC. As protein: CSVGAASYTF.

As DNA, the CDR3 is TGTGCCAGCAGTGTAGGTCCGGGCACTGAAGCTTTCTTT. Protein sequence: CASSVGPGTEAFF. J is TRBJ1-1 and V is TRBV2; D unclear. This CDR3 is 13 amino acids long. V lost 4 bases to trimming and J lost 4 bases, with 10 bases between them. Per the germline V gene, CDR1 is SNHLY and CDR2 is FYNNEI.

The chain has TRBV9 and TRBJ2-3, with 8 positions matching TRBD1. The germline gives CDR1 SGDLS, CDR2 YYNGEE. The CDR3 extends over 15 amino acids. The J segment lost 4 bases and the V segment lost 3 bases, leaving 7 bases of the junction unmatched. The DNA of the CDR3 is TGTGCCAGCAGCGGACAGGGGTGGGGCGCAGATACGCAGTATTTT. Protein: CASSGQGWGADTQYF.

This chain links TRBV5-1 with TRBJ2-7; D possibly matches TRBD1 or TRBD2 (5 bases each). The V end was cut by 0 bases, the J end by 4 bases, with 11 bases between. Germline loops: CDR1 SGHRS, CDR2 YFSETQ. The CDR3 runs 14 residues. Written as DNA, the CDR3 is TGCGCCAGCAGCTTGGAGGGACGGGCTTACGAGCAGTACTTC. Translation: CASSLEGRAYEQYF. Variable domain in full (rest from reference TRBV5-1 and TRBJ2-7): KAGVTQTPRYLIKTRGQQVTLSCSPISGHRSVSWYQQTPGQGLQFLFEYFSETQRNKGNFPGRFSGRQFSNSRSEMNVSTLELGDSALYLCASSLEGRAYEQYFGPGTRLTVT.

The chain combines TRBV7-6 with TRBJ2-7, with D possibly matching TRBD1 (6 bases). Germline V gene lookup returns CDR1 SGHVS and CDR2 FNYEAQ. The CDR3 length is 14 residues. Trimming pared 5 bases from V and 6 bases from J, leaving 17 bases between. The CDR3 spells CASSTPGVRAEQYF. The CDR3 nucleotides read TGTGCCAGCAGCACCCCAGGGGTGAGGGCCGAGCAGTACTTC.

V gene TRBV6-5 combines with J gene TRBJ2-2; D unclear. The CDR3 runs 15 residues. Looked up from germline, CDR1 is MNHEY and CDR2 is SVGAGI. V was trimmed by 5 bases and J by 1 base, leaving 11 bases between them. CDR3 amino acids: CASSRRPGNTGELFF. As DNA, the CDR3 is TGTGCCAGCAGTCGACGACCTGGGAACACCGGGGAGCTGTTTTTT.

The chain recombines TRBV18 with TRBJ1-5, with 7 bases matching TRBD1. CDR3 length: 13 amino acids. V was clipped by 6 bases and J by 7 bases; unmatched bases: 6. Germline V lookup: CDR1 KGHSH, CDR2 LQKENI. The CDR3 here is CASSLQGDQPQHF. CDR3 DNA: TGTGCCAGCTCCCTTCAGGGGGACCAGCCCCAGCATTTT.

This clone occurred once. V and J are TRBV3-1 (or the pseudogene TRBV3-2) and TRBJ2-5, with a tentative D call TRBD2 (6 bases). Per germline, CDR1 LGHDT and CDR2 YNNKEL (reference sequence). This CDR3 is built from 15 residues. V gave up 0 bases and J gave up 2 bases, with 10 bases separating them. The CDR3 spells CASSQDGGLQETQYF. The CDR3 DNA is TGTGCCAGCAGCCAAGATGGAGGGCTTCAAGAGACCCAGTACTTC.